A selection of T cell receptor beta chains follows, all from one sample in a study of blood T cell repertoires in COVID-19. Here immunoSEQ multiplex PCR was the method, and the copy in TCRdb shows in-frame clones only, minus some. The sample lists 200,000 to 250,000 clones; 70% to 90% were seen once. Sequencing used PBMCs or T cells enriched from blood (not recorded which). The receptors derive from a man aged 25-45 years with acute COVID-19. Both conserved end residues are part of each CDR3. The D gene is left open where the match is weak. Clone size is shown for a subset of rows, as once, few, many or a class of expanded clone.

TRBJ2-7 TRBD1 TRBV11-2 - CASSSPGQGLTYEQYF TGTGCCAGCAGCTCCCCGGGACAGGGCCTTACCTACGAGCAGTACTTC
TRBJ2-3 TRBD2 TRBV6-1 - CASSELAGADTQYF TGTGCCAGCAGTGAACTAGCGGGGGCAGATACGCAGTATTTT
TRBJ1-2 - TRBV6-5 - CASSYFLDYGYTF TGTGCCAGCAGTTACTTCCTCGACTATGGCTACACCTTC
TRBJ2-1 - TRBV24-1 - CATSDSPYNEQFF TGTGCCACCAGTGATTCCCCTTACAATGAGCAGTTCTTC
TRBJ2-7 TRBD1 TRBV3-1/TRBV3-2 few CASSPETGWLYF TGTGCCAGCAGTCCAGAGACAGGGTGGTTGTACTTC
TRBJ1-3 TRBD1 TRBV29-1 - CSVEKEGAGAGNTIYF TGCAGCGTTGAAAAGGAGGGGGCAGGAGCTGGAAACACCATATATTTT
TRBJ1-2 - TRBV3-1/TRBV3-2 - CASSHAPGGANYGYTF TGTGCCAGCAGCCATGCCCCCGGGGGGGCTAACTATGGCTACACCTTC
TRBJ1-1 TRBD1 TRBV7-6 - CASSPQTGRNTEAFF TGTGCCAGCAGCCCCCAGACAGGGCGGAACACTGAAGCTTTCTTT
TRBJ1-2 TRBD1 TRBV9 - CASQGDGDGYTF TGTGCCTCGCAGGGGGATGGTGATGGCTACACCTTC
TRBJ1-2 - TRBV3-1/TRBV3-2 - CASSRQRLPGGYTF TGTGCCAGCAGCCGACAGAGACTTCCTGGTGGCTACACCTTC
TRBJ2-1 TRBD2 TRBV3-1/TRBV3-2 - CASSQDTLAGNNEQFF TGTGCCAGCAGCCAAGATACGCTAGCGGGGAACAATGAGCAGTTCTTC
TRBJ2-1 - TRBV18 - CASSPQRQSYNEQFF TGTGCCAGCTCACCACAGAGACAGTCCTACAATGAGCAGTTCTTC
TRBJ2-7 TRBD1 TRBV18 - CASSFSTGGPNEQYF TGTGCCAGCTCGTTCTCTACAGGGGGGCCGAACGAGCAGTACTTC
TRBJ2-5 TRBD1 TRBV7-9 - CASSSNLTHRGREETQYF TGTGCCAGCAGCTCCAACCTAACCCACAGGGGGAGAGAGGAGACCCAGTACTTC
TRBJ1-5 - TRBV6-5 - CASSQGNQPQHF TGTGCCAGCAGTCAGGGGAATCAGCCCCAGCATTTT
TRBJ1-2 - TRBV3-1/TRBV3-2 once CASSPATGSRGYTF TGTGCCAGCAGCCCAGCGACAGGATCACGCGGCTACACCTTC
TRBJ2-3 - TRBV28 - CASSLEGVYNTQYF TGTGCCAGCAGTTTAGAGGGAGTCTATAATACGCAGTATTTT
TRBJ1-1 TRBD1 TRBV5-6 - CASSLGDRGRTEAFF TGTGCCAGCAGCTTGGGGGACAGGGGAAGAACTGAAGCTTTCTTT
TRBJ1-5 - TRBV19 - CASSIWRGAGQPQHF TGTGCCAGTAGTATATGGCGGGGGGCGGGGCAGCCCCAGCATTTT
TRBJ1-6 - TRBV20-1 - CSASEQANSPLHF TGCAGTGCTAGTGAACAGGCTAATTCACCCCTCCACTTT
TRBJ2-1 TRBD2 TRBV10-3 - CAISESSGGARDEQFF TGTGCCATCAGTGAGTCTAGCGGGGGGGCTCGAGATGAGCAGTTCTTC
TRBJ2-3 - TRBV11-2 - CASSLASREPLSSTDTQYF TGTGCCAGCAGCTTAGCGTCGCGCGAACCCTTGTCTAGCACAGATACGCAGTATTTT
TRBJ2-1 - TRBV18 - CASSQRRVDEQFF TGTGCCAGCTCACAAAGGAGGGTTGATGAGCAGTTCTTC
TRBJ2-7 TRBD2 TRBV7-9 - CASSTGAGGGSDEQYF TGTGCCAGCAGTACAGGGGCGGGAGGGGGTAGCGACGAGCAGTACTTC
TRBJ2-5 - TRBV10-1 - CASSDLQETQYF TGCGCCAGCAGTGACCTCCAAGAGACCCAGTACTTC
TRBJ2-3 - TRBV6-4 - CASSVTGTDTQYF TGTGCCAGCAGTGTCACAGGAACAGATACGCAGTATTTT
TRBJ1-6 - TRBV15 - CATKDSPYNSPLHF TGTGCCACCAAGGACAGTCCCTATAATTCACCCCTCCACTTT